A selection of T cell receptor beta chains follows, all from one sample in a study of blood T cell repertoires in COVID-19. The data were produced by immunoSEQ multiplex PCR, yet TCRdb's version contains in-frame clones alone and is incomplete. The sample consists of about 60,000 clones, roughly 80% of them appearing once. Input material: peripheral blood. These receptors came from a man aged 65 to 79 with active COVID-19. CDR3s include the opening cysteine and the closing phenylalanine or tryptophan. Fields, in order: D gene, clone size, V gene, J gene, CDR3 DNA, CDR3 protein. A D gene is named only where the DNA matches it firmly. Clone size, where shown, is once, few, many, or a class for clones that have expanded.

TRBD1	-	TRBV15	TRBJ2-7	TGTGCCACCAGCAGGGGACAGAAGTACGAGCAGTACTTC	CATSRGQKYEQYF
TRBD2	-	TRBV6-2/TRBV6-3	TRBJ2-1	TGTGCCAGCAGTTACGGGATGGGACTAGAAAATGAGCAGTTCTTC	CASSYGMGLENEQFF
TRBD2	-	TRBV18	TRBJ2-7	TGTGCCAGCTCACCTGGACTAGCCGCCTCCTCCTCCTACGAGCAGTACTTC	CASSPGLAASSSYEQYF
-	-	TRBV5-1	TRBJ1-4	TGCGCCAGCAGGGACGGGGGTCGTGGTAATGAAAAACTGTTTTTT	CASRDGGRGNEKLFF
TRBD2	few	TRBV10-1	TRBJ2-6	TGCGCCAGCAATCTTAGGACTAGCGATAGCTCTGGGGCCAACGTCCTGACTTTC	CASNLRTSDSSGANVLTF
-	-	TRBV27	TRBJ1-5	TGTGCCAGCAGGCCCCAGGGCGTCTCTCAGCCCCAGCATTTT	CASRPQGVSQPQHF
TRBD1	-	TRBV7-8	TRBJ1-1	TGTGCCAGCAGCTTAGTCACCGGGACAGCTAAAGACACTGAAGCTTTCTTT	CASSLVTGTAKDTEAFF
TRBD1	-	TRBV5-4	TRBJ2-1	TGTGCCAGCAGCTATAACAGGGTTCAGGGGGATGAGCAGTTCTTC	CASSYNRVQGDEQFF
TRBD1	-	TRBV4-3	TRBJ2-7	TGCGCCAGCAGCCAAGAACAGGGGCGTTTCTACGAGCAGTACTTC	CASSQEQGRFYEQYF
-	-	TRBV19	TRBJ2-1	TGTGCCAGTAGTCCGACGAACAGGGTGTCCTACAATGAGCAGTTCTTC	CASSPTNRVSYNEQFF
-	once	TRBV5-4	TRBJ2-3	TGTGCCAGCAGCACCGGGGGACAGTCCACAGATACGCAGTATTTT	CASSTGGQSTDTQYF
-	-	TRBV5-1	TRBJ2-3	TGCGCCAGCAGCTTGGGGCGGGAACAAGATACGCAGTATTTT	CASSLGREQDTQYF
TRBD2	-	TRBV18	TRBJ2-3	TGTGCCAGCTCACCGGGACTAGCGGGAGCAGATACGCAGTATTTT	CASSPGLAGADTQYF
TRBD2	-	TRBV24-1	TRBJ2-1	TGTGCCACCAGTGATCAGCGGGAGGGCTTTAGTGAGCAGTTCTTC	CATSDQREGFSEQFF
-	-	TRBV24-1	TRBJ2-1	TGTGCCACCAGCTCCCGGCTCGCCCAATGGGGCCCCAATGAGCAGTTCTTC	CATSSRLAQWGPNEQFF
-	once	TRBV21-1	TRBJ2-4	TGTGCCAGCAGCAAAGCGGGCCGTAGTTTAGCCAAAAACATTCAGTACTTC	CASSKAGRSLAKNIQYF
-	-	TRBV25-1	TRBJ2-3	TGTGCCAGCAGTGACCAGCGTAGCACAGATACGCAGTATTTT	CASSDQRSTDTQYF
TRBD2	many	TRBV27	TRBJ2-1	TGTGCCAGCAGTTTATACCCCTGGGGACTAGCGGCGTACAATGAGCAGTTCTTC	CASSLYPWGLAAYNEQFF
TRBD2	-	TRBV6-5	TRBJ2-1	TGTGCCAGCAGTATCGGACTAGCCTACAATGAGCAGTTCTTC	CASSIGLAYNEQFF
-	-	TRBV7-6	TRBJ2-6	TGTGCCAGCAGCTTAGCGGGCTTACATGGGGCCAACGTCCTGACTTTC	CASSLAGLHGANVLTF
TRBD1	few	TRBV19	TRBJ2-5	TGTGCCAGTAGTCGACAGGGCGGACAAGAGACCCAGTACTTC	CASSRQGGQETQYF
-	-	TRBV7-2	TRBJ2-1	TGTGCCAGCAGCTTAGTCAGTTACAATGAGCAGTTCTTC	CASSLVSYNEQFF
-	once	TRBV6-5	TRBJ1-5	TGTGCCAGTCAGACGTCGAGGGGCAATCAGCCCCAGCATTTT	CASQTSRGNQPQHF
-	-	TRBV29-1	TRBJ2-1	TGCAGCGTTATTCAGCACACAGGGAACAATGAGCAGTTCTTC	CSVIQHTGNNEQFF
-	-	TRBV7-9	TRBJ1-6	TGTGCCAGCAGCTTAGAAGGGGGAAAAACACCCCTCCACTTT	CASSLEGGKTPLHF
-	-	TRBV20-1	TRBJ1-5	TGCAGTGCTAGTACAGGCAGGGGCCAGCCCCAGCATTTT	CSASTGRGQPQHF
TRBD2	-	TRBV28	TRBJ2-1	TGTGCCAGCAGTTTCCCGGGAGGGCTCAATGAGCAGTTCTTC	CASSFPGGLNEQFF